This T cell receptor (beta chain) was sequenced in a study of blood T cell repertoires in COVID-19. Study-wide background: Italy, Spain and the United States were the sources of the convalescent and acute COVID-19 samples. From T cells, B-cell-depleted T cells, or PBMCs came the material, which was cDNA or gDNA.

V was pared by 5 bases and J by 7 bases, with 11 bases between. CDR3 size: 13 residues. In the authors' methods: Reference gene primer amplification yielded estimated nucleated cell counts. Data came from immunoSEQ multiplex PCR; TCRdb stores just in-frame clones and leaves some out. V, J and clone size were drawn from that table, and D and trimming were deduced from the DNA. The sample shows approximately 97,000 clones, roughly 80% of them seen only once. The specimen sequenced was peripheral blood. This TCR was recovered from a man between 60 and 70 years old with acute or convalescent COVID-19. The chain is built from TRBV12-3 or TRBV12-4 and TRBJ2-2; D gene unclear. The CDR3 coding sequence is TGTGCCAGCAGTCCTGTCCCCGGCGGGGAGCTGTTTTTT. This gives the protein CASSPVPGGELFF.